The next 9 T cell receptor beta chains were all read from a single sample in a study of blood T cell repertoires in COVID-19. Using immunoSEQ multiplex PCR, the repertoire was profiled, and TCRdb retains in-frame clones only, with some absent. The sample lists approximately 49,000 clones, 68% occurring once. The sample was peripheral blood. The receptors come from a woman in her sixties or seventies with acute or convalescent COVID-19.

The rearrangement links TRBV7-2 to TRBJ1-2; 9 positions agree with TRBD1. Germline assignment: CDR1 SGHTA and CDR2 FQGNSA. This CDR3 contains 15 residues. The V segment lost 5 bases and the J segment 5 bases; nucleotides outside the gene matches: 9. The CDR3 sequence is CASSPAPGQGYGYTF. In nucleotides, the CDR3 is TGTGCCAGCAGCCCGGCGCCGGGACAGGGTTATGGCTACACCTTC.

This chain uses TRBV2 with TRBJ1-2; TRBD1 might be the D (6 bases). The V gene lost 6 bases and the J gene lost 4 bases, with 21 bases spanning the gap. The germline V gene has CDR1 SNHLY and CDR2 FYNNEI. CDR3 length equals 16 residues. The DNA of the CDR3 is TGTGCCAGCAGCCAACCACAGGGTCGATACTTCTATGGCTACACCTTC. Its protein is CASSQPQGRYFYGYTF.

The chain combines TRBV10-3 with TRBJ2-5; 8 bases line up with TRBD1. With V trimmed by 8 bases and J by 2 bases, 10 bases remained unmatched. Looked up from germline, CDR1 is ENHRY and CDR2 is SYGVKD. The CDR3 is 15 amino acids. The chain's CDR3 is CAIGKGQVFQETQYF. The CDR3 DNA reads TGTGCCATCGGGAAGGGACAGGTTTTTCAAGAGACCCAGTACTTC.

This chain links TRBV30 with TRBJ2-7, with 8 bases aligning to TRBD2. This CDR3 has 13 residues. In germline, CDR1 is GTSNPN, CDR2 SVGIG (reference sequence). Losses at the gene ends were 5 bases for V and 3 bases for J; bases not matched to a gene: 6. CDR3 DNA: TGTGCCTGGTCAGCGGGAGCGGGCTACGAGCAGTACTTC. Its translation: CAWSAGAGYEQYF.

The chain recombines TRBV7-9 with TRBJ2-5; tentatively, D is TRBD1 (5 bases). Per the germline V gene, CDR1 is SEHNR and CDR2 is FQNEAQ (reference sequence). This CDR3 region has 14 residues. Deletions cut 2 bases from V and 4 bases from J, with 11 bases between. The CDR3 DNA reads as TGTGCCAGCAGCTTACAGGGTATCGGAGAGACCCAGTACTTC. It codes for CASSLQGIGETQYF.

The chain employs TRBV18 and TRBJ2-5, with 8 bases fitting TRBD2. Germline CDR1 KGHSH, CDR2 LQKENI. V dropped 9 bases and J dropped 1; count of bases not matched to a gene: 13. CDR3 size: 16 residues. The CDR3 here is CASTELAGRTQETQYF. The CDR3 region has the DNA TGTGCCAGTACCGAATTAGCGGGACGCACCCAAGAGACCCAGTACTTC.

The J gene is TRBJ1-1, the V gene TRBV12-5, with D possibly TRBD1 on 5 matching bases. CDR1 and CDR2 from the germline V gene are LGHNT and FRNRAP. The CDR3 runs 15 residues. V shed 6 bases and J shed 3 bases, with 17 bases lying between them. In DNA form, the CDR3 reads TGTGCTAGTGGCCTCTCCCAGGGAATCGACACTGAAGCTTTCTTT. It yields the protein CASGLSQGIDTEAFF. Looking up the rest from reference TRBV12-5 and TRBJ1-1 gives the full variable domain: DARVTQTPRHKVTEMGQEVTMRCQPILGHNTVFWYRQTMMQGLELLAYFRNRAPLDDSGMPKDRFSAEMPDATLATLKIQPSEPRDSAVYFCASGLSQGIDTEAFFGQGTRLTVV.

The chain carries TRBV6-1 and TRBJ2-1; possibly TRBD1 for D (6 bases). Germline assignment: CDR1 MNHNS and CDR2 SASEGT. There are 15 residues in the CDR3. Between the trimmed V and J ends, which lost 2 bases and 7 bases, there was a span of 15 bases. The CDR3 region has the DNA TGTGCCAGCAGTGAAAGGGGGACGGGGTTAAATGAGCAGTTCTTC. Protein sequence: CASSERGTGLNEQFF.

The J gene is TRBJ1-1, the V gene TRBV19, with 8 positions matching TRBD1. In germline, CDR1 is LNHDA, CDR2 SQIVND (reference sequence). J was trimmed by 4 bases and V by 10 bases; bases with no gene match: 14. The CDR3 runs 15 residues. The chain's CDR3 is CATTGLTGGVTEAFF. CDR3 DNA: TGTGCCACAACCGGTCTAACAGGGGGGGTCACTGAAGCTTTCTTT.